A few counts support the clone carrying this T cell receptor (beta chain). No antigen is known for it. V was trimmed by 1 base and J by 1 base, leaving 10 bases between them. Germline V lookup: CDR1 LNHDA, CDR2 SQIVND (reference sequence). CDR3 length: 15 amino acids. The data are from a study of cytomegalovirus exposure and HLA in healthy donors. Study-level findings and limits: At a 0.05 false discovery rate, a later analysis found roughly 17,000 TCR beta sequences to be associated with HLA alleles.

The study ran its PCR with 60 Vbeta and 13 Jbeta primers. The assay was immunoSEQ multiplex PCR, and TCRdb's table has in-frame clones only and misses some. The data show under 170,000 clones, 50% to 75% seen once. The material sequenced was PBMCs. This TCR was sampled from a woman aged 55-70 years in good health and CMV-seropositive. The V gene is TRBV19, the J gene TRBJ1-1; D not certain. The CDR3 is CASSIVGRGNTEAFF. CDR3 in DNA: TGTGCCAGTAGTATAGTAGGTCGGGGGAACACTGAAGCTTTCTTT.